These 12 T cell receptor beta chains came from one sample sequenced in a study of blood T cell repertoires in COVID-19 (dated by TCRdb to the early 2020s). Library method: the immunoSEQ multiplex PCR assay. Not all clones reach the TCRdb copy of this immuneACCESS table, which keeps in-frame sequences only. Checked studies attribute under half of the gap to unresolved V genes and leave the rest unexplained. Present in this sample are about 150,000 clones, around 80% of which were seen just once. The top ten constitute around 7.7% of the sample. Sequenced sample: PBMCs or T cells enriched from blood (not recorded which). These receptors were obtained from a man between 50 and 59 years old who had recovered from COVID-19.

The genes are TRBV5-1 and TRBJ1-1, with 7 bases identical to TRBD1. CDR1 is SGHRS and CDR2 is YFSETQ in the germline V gene. V trimming: 4 bases; J trimming: 3 bases; junction bases outside the gene matches: 9. There are 15 residues in the CDR3. The CDR3 DNA reads TGCGCCAGCAGCACATCGAAAAGGGGGCACACTGAAGCTTTCTTT. Its translation: CASSTSKRGHTEAFF. Supplemented by reference TRBV5-1 and TRBJ1-1, the full variable domain reads KAGVTQTPRYLIKTRGQQVTLSCSPISGHRSVSWYQQTPGQGLQFLFEYFSETQRNKGNFPGRFSGRQFSNSRSEMNVSTLELGDSALYLCASSTSKRGHTEAFFGQGTRLTVV.

This rearrangement joins TRBV24-1 to TRBJ1-5; TRBD1 matches at 9 bases. Germline V gene lookup returns CDR1 KGHDR and CDR2 SFDVKD. V was pared by 8 bases and J by 5 bases, with 18 bases of the junction left unmatched. CDR3 length equals 18 residues. The chain's CDR3 is CATMIPTGGGNPDQPQHF. Here the CDR3 DNA reads TGTGCCACCATGATACCGACAGGGGGGGGGAATCCGGATCAGCCCCAGCATTTT.

This chain joins TRBV19 and TRBJ2-2; 7 positions agree with TRBD1. After removal of 7 bases from V and 6 bases from J, the junction contained 8 bases not matched to a gene. Germline V lookup: CDR1 LNHDA, CDR2 SQIVND (reference sequence). The CDR3 loop spans 14 amino acids. This chain's CDR3 is CASTPTGVAGELFF. The CDR3 DNA is TGTGCCAGTACCCCAACAGGGGTGGCCGGGGAGCTGTTTTTT. Full variable domain (remainder filled in from reference TRBV19 and TRBJ2-2): DGGITQSPKYLFRKEGQNVTLSCEQNLNHDAMYWYRQDPGQGLRLIYYSQIVNDFQKGDIAEGYSVSREKKESFPLTVTSAQKNPTAFYLCASTPTGVAGELFFGEGSRLTVL.

The chain combines TRBV2 with TRBJ2-2; TRBD1 might be the D (6 bases). Between the trimmed V and J ends, which lost 0 bases and 0 bases, there was a span of 11 bases. The germline V gene has CDR1 SNHLY and CDR2 FYNNEI. The CDR3 contains 17 residues. Written as DNA, the CDR3 is TGTGCCAGCAGTGAAGCGTGGCAGGGGACGAACACCGGGGAGCTGTTTTTT. Protein: CASSEAWQGTNTGELFF.

The rearrangement links TRBV25-1 to TRBJ2-7, with 7 nucleotides matching TRBD1. Germline trimming cut 3 bases from V and 6 bases from J; bases unmatched to any gene: 5. The CDR3 has 13 residues. Germline loops: CDR1 MGHDK, CDR2 SYGVNS. The CDR3 loop is CASSETGSGEQYF. The CDR3 coding sequence is TGTGCCAGCAGTGAGACAGGGTCGGGCGAGCAGTACTTC.

Written as DNA, the CDR3 is TGTGCCAGCAGTTCCAGAACCTACGAGCAGTACTTC. It is translated as CASSSRTYEQYF. The chain employs TRBV12-3 or TRBV12-4 and TRBJ2-7; D remains ambiguous. The CDR3 spans 12 residues. V was clipped by 4 bases and J by 2 bases, with 6 bases between them.

The chain carries TRBV12-1 and TRBJ2-1; the table's D call, TRBD2, has no DNA check behind it. TRBV12-1 is given as a pseudogene. The CDR3 is 19 residues long. The CDR3 region has the DNA TGTGCCAGCAGACCACGGACTAGCGGGGGGAAAAAGGGGGCCAATGAGCAGTTCTTC. Protein product: CASRPRTSGGKKGANEQFF.

Only a few counts were recorded for this clone. V is TRBV7-8 and J is TRBJ2-7; 8 nucleotides line up with TRBD1. Trimming took 1 base from V and 3 from J; bases not matched to a gene: 2. This CDR3 is 14 amino acids long. CDR1 is SGHVS, CDR2 FQNEAQ, per germline. The CDR3 region has the DNA TGTGCCAGCAGCTTAGGGGGGACAGGCTACGAGCAGTACTTC. It yields the protein CASSLGGTGYEQYF.

The chain carries TRBV18 and TRBJ1-2, with 7 bases that match TRBD1. CDR1 KGHSH and CDR2 LQKENI come from the germline V gene. V dropped 6 bases and J dropped 4; count of bases not matched to a gene: 11. This CDR3 has 15 amino acids. The CDR3 here is CASSPGTAWGYGYTF. For the CDR3, the DNA is TGTGCCAGCTCCCCAGGGACAGCCTGGGGCTATGGCTACACCTTC.

This clone was detected a few times. The chain has TRBV2 and TRBJ1-6, with a possible D match to TRBD1 (6 bases). This CDR3 is built from 14 residues. Germline CDR1 is SNHLY and CDR2 is FYNNEI. V shed 4 bases and J shed 18 bases, with 22 bases lying between them. This CDR3 reads CASSAVSGRGENHF. CDR3 DNA: TGTGCCAGCAGTGCCGTCAGCGGGAGGGGGGAGAACCACTTT.

The rearrangement links TRBV28 to TRBJ1-5; a weak D match, TRBD1 (6 bases). V was cut by 6 bases and J by 0 bases, with 15 bases left in between. The CDR3 has 16 residues. Germline-derived CDR1 and CDR2 are MDHEN and SYDVKM. The CDR3 coding sequence is TGTGCCAGCAGAGACTATTACAGGGATAGCAATCAGCCCCAGCATTTT. Its protein product is CASRDYYRDSNQPQHF.

The chain carries TRBV7-3 and TRBJ2-2, with a possible D match to TRBD2 (6 bases). There are 15 residues in the CDR3. The V end was cut by 5 bases, the J end by 7 bases, with 17 bases between. In germline, CDR1 is SGHTA, CDR2 FQGTGA. For the CDR3, the DNA is TGTGCCAGCAGCCCAAACCGGGGGATTGGCGGGGAGCTGTTTTTT. Protein product: CASSPNRGIGGELFF.